This TCR beta chain comes out of a study of blood T cell repertoires in COVID-19. About the study: Sources were T cells, B-cell-depleted T cells, or PBMCs; the material itself was cDNA or gDNA.

In the authors' workflow: Quantification of nucleated cells was approximated via reference gene primer amplification. Sequencing used immunoSEQ multiplex PCR; TCRdb keeps in-frame clones, though not all of them. The V and J calls and clone size come from that table; D and trimming were worked out from the DNA. The data show 65,000 to 80,000 clones, about 80% seen once. Germline V CDR1 and CDR2: SGHRS, YFSETQ. The CDR3 totals 15 residues. Trimming removed 4 bases at V and 3 bases at J, with 13 bases between. The receptor's source is a middle-aged man with acute or convalescent COVID-19. Sequenced: peripheral blood. The chain recombines TRBV5-1 with TRBJ1-4, with D possibly matching TRBD1 (5 bases). In DNA form, the CDR3 reads TGCGCCAGCAGCCCAATCGGGGGAGCTAATGAAAAACTGTTTTTT. Amino acid sequence: CASSPIGGANEKLFF. Supplemented by reference TRBV5-1 and TRBJ1-4, the full variable domain reads KAGVTQTPRYLIKTRGQQVTLSCSPISGHRSVSWYQQTPGQGLQFLFEYFSETQRNKGNFPGRFSGRQFSNSRSEMNVSTLELGDSALYLCASSPIGGANEKLFFGSGTQLSVL.